These 20 T cell receptor beta chains were all obtained from the same sample, sequenced in a study of regulatory T cells in long-lasting Graves disease. Documented time point: persistent/refractory GD, antithyroid drugs over 5 years with positive TRAb. Scientists built the TCR library using RNA that was extracted from PBMCs. Building of the TCR beta libraries involved iRepertoire HTBI primers and Arm-PCR of CDR3 regions. TCRdb reprocessed the multiplex PCR reads with MiXCR, giving one entry per CDR3 protein. The sample holds around 460,000 distinct CDR3 sequences, under 25% seen once. The sample was peripheral blood mononuclear cells (PBMCs), taken when the disease was refractory, from a patient treated with antithyroid drugs. Receptors originate from a female donor with Graves disease.

The chain carries TRBV12-3 or TRBV12-4 and TRBJ2-2, with 10 bases fitting TRBD1. Trimming removed 5 bases from V and 4 bases from J; junction bases left unmatched: 7. This CDR3 region has 16 residues. Here the CDR3 reads CASSSRDRGSTGELFF. The CDR3, as DNA: TGTGCCAGCAGTAGCCGGGACAGGGGTAGCACCGGGGAGCTGTTTTTT.

The chain employs TRBV7-2 and TRBJ2-7; TRBD2 matches 16 bases. Per germline, CDR1 SGHTA and CDR2 FQGNSA. The ends lost 4 bases at V and 6 bases at J; junction bases unmatched: 3. The CDR3 runs 15 residues. The chain's CDR3 is CASSSGLAGGLEQYF. In nucleotides, the CDR3 is TGTGCCAGCAGCTCGGGACTAGCGGGGGGGCTCGAGCAGTACTTC.

This clonotype showed up many times. V is TRBV2 and J is TRBJ2-2, with TRBD2 identical over 8 bases. Germline V gives CDR1 SNHLY, CDR2 FYNNEI. CDR3 size: 15 residues. V lost 1 base to trimming and J lost 6 bases; unmatched junction nucleotides: 4. CDR3 protein: CASSEGSGIPGELFF. The DNA of the CDR3 is TGTGCCAGCAGTGAAGGTAGCGGGATCCCCGGGGAGCTGTTTTTT.

Regarding this clonotype: A much larger clone is a single base away; this may be a read error. No conserved phenylalanine or tryptophan ends this CDR3, so it is likely a read error. The V gene is TRBV27, the J gene TRBJ2-7; 8 bases are a match to TRBD2. The ends lost 2 bases at V and 6 bases at J; junction bases unmatched: 6. The CDR3 loop spans 14 amino acids. Per germline, CDR1 MNHEY and CDR2 SMNVEV (reference sequence). The CDR3 DNA follows: TGTGCCAGCAGTTTAAAGCCGCTAGCGGGCGAGCAGTACTAC. Translating it yields CASSLKPLAGEQYY.

The V call is TRBV20-1, the J call TRBJ1-3; maybe TRBD1 (5 bases). This CDR3 is 13 amino acids long. V lost 5 bases and J lost 4, with 12 bases in between. In germline, CDR1 is DFQATT, CDR2 SNEGSKA (reference sequence). The CDR3 here is CSALPPGGNTIYF. The CDR3 DNA is TGCAGTGCTCTCCCGCCAGGGGGAAACACCATATATTTT.

This clonotype has only a few counts. The V call is TRBV7-3, the J call TRBJ1-1, with a possible D match to TRBD1 (6 bases). The CDR3 extends over 16 amino acids. With 5 bases removed from V and 0 bases from J, the gap between germline ends came to 16 bases. Germline V gives CDR1 SGHTA, CDR2 FQGTGA. The CDR3: CASSPGQPSLNTEAFF. The CDR3 nucleotides are TGTGCCAGCAGCCCTGGACAGCCTTCCCTGAACACTGAAGCTTTCTTT. Supplemented by reference TRBV7-3 and TRBJ1-1, the full variable domain reads GAGVSQTPSNKVTEKGKYVELRCDPISGHTALYWYRQSLGQGPEFLIYFQGTGAADDSGLPNDRFFAVRPEGSVSTLKIQRTERGDSAVYLCASSPGQPSLNTEAFFGQGTRLTVV.

In this sample, this clonotype turned up a few times. The chain carries TRBV19 and TRBJ1-3; D gene unclear. This CDR3 has 15 amino acids. CDR1 and CDR2 (germline): LNHDA, SQIVND (reference sequence). The V end was cut by 4 bases, the J end by 8 bases, with 18 bases between. The CDR3 DNA sequence: TGTGCCAGTAGTACCCGGCAAGACATAAGGGACACCATATATTTT. Protein product: CASSTRQDIRDTIYF.

To note about this clonotype: This may arise from a read error, as a much more abundant clone is one base away. This chain joins TRBV28 and TRBJ2-5; a weak D match, TRBD1 (6 bases). CDR1 and CDR2 (germline): MDHEN, SYDVKM. This CDR3 comprises 15 residues. V lost 2 bases and J 4 bases, leaving 14 bases between the germline ends. CDR3 nucleotide sequence: TGTGCCAGCAGTTTAAACAAGGGACAACGAGAGACCCAGTACTTC. Protein sequence: CASSLNKGQRETQYF.

CDR3 amino acids: CASSQGYGRVQETQYF. CDR3 coding DNA: TGTGCCAGCAGCCAAGGGTACGGACGCGTCCAAGAGACCCAGTACTTC. The chain joins TRBV14 to TRBJ2-5, with D unresolved. The CDR3 is 16 amino acids. With 1 base removed from V and 1 base from J, the gap between germline ends came to 13 bases. CDR1 and CDR2 from the germline V gene are SGHDN and FVKESK.

This clonotype was observed at least ten times. V usage is TRBV28 and J usage is TRBJ2-7, with TRBD1 identical over 8 bases. With 3 bases clipped from V and 2 bases from J, the junction kept 6 bases outside the gene matches. Germline CDR1 and CDR2: MDHEN and SYDVKM. The CDR3 is 15 residues long. As DNA, the CDR3 is TGTGCCAGCAGTTTGGGTCAGGGGGCTGCCTACGAGCAGTACTTC. Residues: CASSLGQGAAYEQYF.

This clonotype was picked up many times. This rearrangement joins TRBV11-2 to TRBJ1-2, with unresolved D. The CDR3 length is 13 residues. Germline-derived CDR1 and CDR2 are SGHAT and FQNNGV. Trimming removed 5 bases from V and 3 bases from J, with 10 bases in between. The CDR3 protein is CASSNTLDYGYTF. DNA for the CDR3: TGTGCCAGCAGCAACACCCTTGACTATGGCTACACCTTC.

This clonotype came up many times. V usage is TRBV6-1 and J usage is TRBJ1-1, with D tentatively TRBD1 (5 bases). The V end lost 5 bases, the J end lost 1 base, and 11 bases lay between the germline ends. The CDR3 loop spans 14 amino acids. Germline assignment: CDR1 MNHNS and CDR2 SASEGT. CDR3 loop: CASSPQGRNTEAFF. Written as DNA, the CDR3 is TGTGCCAGCAGTCCCCAGGGTAGGAACACTGAAGCTTTCTTT.

This chain uses TRBV7-2 with TRBJ2-7; D possibly corresponds to TRBD2 (5 bases). Per germline, CDR1 SGHTA and CDR2 FQGNSA. The CDR3 is 13 amino acids. V lost 0 bases and J lost 7, with 10 bases in between. CDR3 nucleotides: TGTGCCAGCAGCTTAGCCGGGATGGGGGAGCAGTACTTC. Translation: CASSLAGMGEQYF. Using reference TRBV7-2 and TRBJ2-7 for the parts outside the CDR3, the full variable domain is GAGVSQSPSNKVTEKGKDVELRCDPISGHTALYWYRQSLGQGLEFLIYFQGNSAPDKSGLPSDRFSAERTGGSVSTLTIQRTQQEDSAVYLCASSLAGMGEQYFGPGTRLTVT.

The V and J genes are TRBV6-1 and TRBJ2-5; 8 bases map to TRBD1. V dropped 7 bases and J dropped 5; count of bases not matched to a gene: 9. Per the germline V gene, CDR1 is MNHNS and CDR2 is SASEGT. The CDR3 runs to 14 residues. The CDR3 reads CASTAWTGRETQYF. Written as DNA, the CDR3 is TGTGCCAGCACCGCATGGACAGGGAGGGAGACCCAGTACTTC.

The rearrangement joins TRBV30 to TRBJ2-7; 8 bases line up with TRBD1. The J segment lost 5 bases and the V segment lost 3 bases, leaving 3 bases of the junction unmatched. The CDR3 has 12 amino acids. Germline CDR1 reads GTSNPN; CDR2 reads SVGIG (reference sequence). The CDR3 loop is CAWRTGAHEQYF. CDR3 bases: TGTGCCTGGAGGACAGGGGCCCACGAGCAGTACTTC.

This clonotype occurred many times. V and J are TRBV7-2 and TRBJ1-2; D call uncertain. CDR1 and CDR2 (germline): SGHTA, FQGNSA. The CDR3 spans 15 residues. The V gene lost 0 bases and the J gene lost 9 bases, with 17 bases spanning the gap. The CDR3 protein is CASSLAGGQLRSYTF. In DNA form, the CDR3 reads TGTGCCAGCAGCTTAGCAGGAGGGCAGCTTAGGAGCTACACCTTC.

V and J are TRBV5-6 and TRBJ1-4, with 8 nucleotides matching TRBD1. V lost 0 bases, J lost 8 bases, and 6 bases stayed unmatched. The germline gives CDR1 SGHDT, CDR2 YYEEEE. The CDR3 has 15 residues. CDR3 in amino acids: CASSLAWDRSEKLFF. The CDR3 DNA follows: TGTGCCAGCAGCTTGGCCTGGGACAGGTCAGAAAAACTGTTTTTT. Full variable domain (outside the CDR3, taken from reference TRBV5-6 and TRBJ1-4): DAGVTQSPTHLIKTRGQQVTLRCSPKSGHDTVSWYQQALGQGPQFIFQYYEEEERQRGNFPDRFSGHQFPNYSSELNVNALLLGDSALYLCASSLAWDRSEKLFFGSGTQLSVL.

CDR3 in DNA: TGTGCCAGCAGCCGATTTGGACAGCCTGCCTACGAGCAGTACTTC. Its protein product is CASSRFGQPAYEQYF. The chain combines TRBV5-5 with TRBJ2-7; tentatively, D is TRBD1 (6 bases). The CDR3 loop spans 15 amino acids. Germline V CDR1 and CDR2: SGHKS, YYEKEE (reference sequence). Trimming removed 4 bases at V and 2 bases at J, with 16 bases between. Full variable domain (rest looked up from reference TRBV5-5 and TRBJ2-7): DAGVTQSPTHLIKTRGQQVTLRCSPISGHKSVSWYQQVLGQGPQFIFQYYEKEERGRGNFPDRFSARQFPNYSSELNVNALLLGDSALYLCASSRFGQPAYEQYFGPGTRLTVT.

This chain connects TRBV2 to TRBJ2-1; TRBD2 matches 8 bases. Germline V lookup: CDR1 SNHLY, CDR2 FYNNEI. J gave up 4 bases and V 6 bases, and 5 bases lay outside the gene matches. The CDR3 extends over 14 amino acids. This CDR3 reads CASRPGLGYNEQFF. The DNA of the CDR3 is TGTGCCAGCAGACCGGGACTAGGATACAATGAGCAGTTCTTC.

At least ten counts were recorded for this clonotype. The chain carries TRBV28 and TRBJ2-5; 8 bases map to TRBD2. Trimming at V came to 6 bases and at J to 3 bases, leaving 15 bases not matched to a gene. CDR3 length: 17 amino acids. CDR1 and CDR2 from the germline V gene are MDHEN and SYDVKM. The CDR3 reads CASRGAGGVLSEETQYF. The CDR3 coding sequence is TGTGCCAGCAGGGGTGCGGGAGGAGTACTATCAGAAGAGACCCAGTACTTC.